Listed here are 13 T cell receptor beta chains from one sample, sequenced in a study of post-analysis software for immune sequencing data. Study-wide points: Patients showed TRBV5-6, TRBV5-1 and TRBV20-1 among four to six TRBV segments more frequent than in controls.

Prepared TCR beta cDNA libraries contained unique molecular identifiers. TCRdb re-derived calls from the PCR reads in MiXCR, one entry per CDR3 protein. There are about 200,000 distinct CDR3 sequences in the sample; 29% occur only once, and around 3.7% lies in the top ten. No cognate antigen is known for these TCRs. The sequenced sample was blood. These receptors originate from a girl under 18 with multiple sclerosis.

This clonotype was recorded at least ten times. The rearrangement joins TRBV29-1 to TRBJ2-7; D is possibly TRBD2 (5 bases). Germline V gives CDR1 SQVTM, CDR2 ANQGSEA. This CDR3 contains 14 residues. Trimming left V 7 bases short and J 6 bases short, with 22 bases between. The CDR3 loop is CSARTSTRAGEQYF. For the CDR3, the DNA is TGCAGCGCCCGCACCTCAACTAGGGCGGGCGAGCAGTACTTC.

The chain carries TRBV10-3 and TRBJ2-1; D tentatively reads TRBD1 or TRBD2 (5 bases each). The germline V gene encodes CDR1 ENHRY and CDR2 SYGVKD. V lost 3 bases, J lost 9 bases, and 18 bases lay in between. This CDR3 has 15 amino acids. CDR3 sequence (DNA): TGTGCCATCAGTGAACCTGGAGGACATTACCCTGAGCAGTTCTTC. Translation gives CAISEPGGHYPEQFF.

About this clonotype: A much more abundant neighbour one base away suggests this may be a read error. The J gene is TRBJ2-1, the V gene TRBV7-2; D is unresolved. CDR3 size: 12 residues. Germline CDR1 SGHTA, CDR2 FQGNSA. CDR3 loop: CASNLVRYEQFF. DNA of the CDR3: TGTGCCAGCAACTTAGTGCGGTATGAGCAGTTCTTC.

This clonotype was found many times. The genes are TRBV20-1 and TRBJ1-1; 7 nucleotides line up with TRBD1. Germline CDR1 and CDR2: DFQATT and SNEGSKA (reference sequence). Losses at the gene ends were 5 bases for V and 2 bases for J; bases not matched to a gene: 5. The CDR3 length is 13 residues. CDR3 nucleotides: TGCAGTGCTGACCGGGACAGAAACACTGAAGCTTTCTTT. As protein: CSADRDRNTEAFF.

The chain has TRBV6-2 or TRBV6-3 and TRBJ1-2; 7 bases match TRBD1. With 4 bases clipped from V and 8 bases from J, the junction kept 4 bases outside the gene matches. The germline V gene encodes CDR1 MNHEY and CDR2 SVGEGT. This CDR3 contains 12 residues. This CDR3 reads CASSSGGSGYTF. For the CDR3, the DNA is TGTGCCAGCAGTTCAGGGGGGAGCGGCTACACCTTC.

A word on this clonotype: This clone may be a read error of a much larger clone one base away. The rearrangement uses TRBV12-3 or TRBV12-4 and TRBJ2-7, with TRBD1 matching 9 bases. The CDR3 length is 14 residues. With 5 bases clipped from V and 3 bases from J, the junction kept 5 bases outside the gene matches. CDR3 loop: CASSVGTGIYEQYF. The CDR3, as DNA: TGTGCCAGCAGTGTGGGGACAGGGATCTACGAGCAGTACTTC.

This clonotype was found many times. The chain is built from TRBV5-1 and TRBJ2-5; TRBD1 agrees at 10 bases. The germline gives CDR1 SGHRS, CDR2 YFSETQ. The CDR3 covers 14 residues. The J segment lost 5 bases and the V segment lost 0 bases, leaving 1 base of the junction unmatched. CDR3 bases: TGCGCCAGCAGCTTGGGGACAGGGGGGGAGACCCAGTACTTC. Translation: CASSLGTGGETQYF.

This clonotype was detected many times. This rearrangement joins TRBV20-1 to TRBJ2-3; no clear D. Trimming stripped 6 bases from V and 1 base from J, with 8 bases between. This CDR3 has 12 residues. CDR1 DFQATT and CDR2 SNEGSKA come from the germline V gene (reference sequence). The CDR3 nucleotides are TGCAGTGCCCGTGGTGGCACAGATACGCAGTATTTT. This gives the protein CSARGGTDTQYF.

A remark on this clonotype: Possible read error: a much larger clone is one base away. J is TRBJ2-3 and V is TRBV2; the D is unclear. CDR1 is SNHLY and CDR2 is FYNNEI in the germline V gene. Trimming pared 4 bases from V and 5 bases from J, leaving 10 bases between. The CDR3 sequence is 13 residues long. CDR3 DNA sequence: TGTGCCAGCAGTGTCCCGATAGGAGATACGCAGTATTTT. Its protein product is CASSVPIGDTQYF.

This clonotype has just a few counts. Being one base from a much bigger clone, this may be a read error. The DNA of the CDR3 is TGTGCCACCAGCAGAGATCGTTGGGAGACCCAGTACTTC. The encoded protein is CATSRDRWETQYF. The chain recombines TRBV15 with TRBJ2-5; D remains ambiguous. From germline, CDR1 is LNHNV and CDR2 YYDKDF (reference sequence). The V gene lost 0 bases and the J gene lost 5 bases, with 7 bases spanning the gap. CDR3 length: 13 amino acids.

The V and J genes are TRBV11-2 and TRBJ2-1; possibly TRBD1 for D (6 bases). Trimming stripped 4 bases from V and 7 bases from J, with 11 bases between. Per the germline V gene, CDR1 is SGHAT and CDR2 is FQNNGV. The CDR3 totals 13 residues. DNA of the CDR3: TGTGCCAGCAGCTCAAAAGGGGGTAATGAGCAGTTCTTC. It specifies CASSSKGGNEQFF.

This clonotype was seen a handful of times. V usage is TRBV5-1 and J usage is TRBJ2-7, with 9 bases aligning to TRBD2. V shed 4 bases, J shed 6 bases, and the junction held 8 bases outside the gene matches. This CDR3 has 14 residues. Germline V gene data show CDR1 as SGHRS and CDR2 as YFSETQ. The CDR3 sequence is CASSLSGSPREQYF. As DNA, the CDR3 is TGCGCCAGCAGCCTTAGCGGGAGCCCCCGCGAGCAGTACTTC.

This clonotype was counted ten times or more. The chain recombines TRBV6-5 with TRBJ2-5; perhaps D is TRBD1 or TRBD2 (5 bases each). Germline CDR1 is MNHEY and CDR2 is SVGAGI. Trimming removed 2 bases at V and 4 bases at J, with 5 bases between. CDR3 length: 12 residues. The CDR3 here is CASSYGTETQYF. The CDR3 DNA is TGTGCCAGCAGTTACGGGACAGAGACCCAGTACTTC.